A selection of T cell receptor beta chains follows, all from one sample in a study of T cells in Graves' hyperthyroidism and ophthalmopathy. One entry per CDR3 protein, called by TCRdb with MiXCR from the multiplex PCR reads. Among fewer than 700,000 distinct CDR3 sequences listed, about a sixth were seen once. Sequencing was done on a sample of blood. These receptors were collected from a woman in her 30s with Graves' hyperthyroidism. Each CDR3 is given with its conserved first and last residue. D genes are given only for firm matches. Size tells how often a clone was seen (once, few, many) or the class of an expanded clone, and some rows leave it out.

CDR3nt	CDR3aa	abundance	d_gene	j_gene	v_gene
TGCAGCGTTGAACGGACTCCCGAAATCTATGGCTACACCTTC	CSVERTPEIYGYTF	-	-	TRBJ1-2	TRBV29-1
TGTGCCAGCAGTTACTCGCTTCGGAACACTGAAGCTTTCTTT	CASSYSLRNTEAFF	many	-	TRBJ1-1	TRBV6-2/TRBV6-3
TGTGCCAGCAGCTTAGTGGGTAGCGGGAAATCCTACGAGCAGTACTTC	CASSLVGSGKSYEQYF	-	TRBD2	TRBJ2-7	TRBV13
TGTGCCAGCAGCCCCTCCCACCTACGTGAGCAGTACTTC	CASSPSHLREQYF	-	-	TRBJ2-7	TRBV9
TGTGCTAGTTGCGGGGACACCGGGGAGCTGTTTTTT	CASCGDTGELFF	many	-	TRBJ2-2	TRBV12-5
TGTGCCAGCACCGACAACCCGTTTAGGGCGAGCTCCTACAATGAGCAGTTCTTC	CASTDNPFRASSYNEQFF	many	-	TRBJ2-1	TRBV6-1
TGTGCCACCCGATGGAAGGCCGGGGAGCTGTTTTTT	CATRWKAGELFF	few	-	TRBJ2-2	TRBV27
TGTGCCAGCAGACCCTCACAACTAGCGGGAGTAGGTACGCAGTATTTT	CASRPSQLAGVGTQYF	many	TRBD2	TRBJ2-3	TRBV6-1
TGTGCCACCAGCGGAATTAGGACAGTCACAGATACGCAGTATTTT	CATSGIRTVTDTQYF	few	-	TRBJ2-3	TRBV24-1
TGTGCCACTTCACAGGGTAGGGTTAGCAATCAGCCCCAGCATTTT	CATSQGRVSNQPQHF	many	-	TRBJ1-5	TRBV15
TGTGCCAGCAGCTTAAGGGACAGGGTGGAGACCCAGTACTTC	CASSLRDRVETQYF	many	TRBD1	TRBJ2-5	TRBV13
TGTGCCAGCAGCCCGGACAGGGGGCGGAACACCGGGGAGCTGTTTTTT	CASSPDRGRNTGELFF	few	TRBD1	TRBJ2-2	TRBV11-2
TGCAGTGCACCCACACCTTTGGGACAGGGATACAATGAGCAGTCCTTC	CSAPTPLGQGYNEQSF	-	TRBD1	TRBJ2-1	TRBV20-1